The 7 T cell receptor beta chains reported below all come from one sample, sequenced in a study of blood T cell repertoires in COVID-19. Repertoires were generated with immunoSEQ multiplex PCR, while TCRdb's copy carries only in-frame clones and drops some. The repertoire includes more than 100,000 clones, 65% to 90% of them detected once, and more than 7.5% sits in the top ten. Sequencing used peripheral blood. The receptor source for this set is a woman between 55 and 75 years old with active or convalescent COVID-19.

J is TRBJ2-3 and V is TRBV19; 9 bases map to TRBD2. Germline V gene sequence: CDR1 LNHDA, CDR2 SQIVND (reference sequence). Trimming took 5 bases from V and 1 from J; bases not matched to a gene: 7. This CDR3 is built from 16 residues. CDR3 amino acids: CASSLPSGVGTDTQYF. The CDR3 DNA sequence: TGTGCCAGTAGTTTACCTAGCGGGGTCGGCACAGATACGCAGTATTTT.

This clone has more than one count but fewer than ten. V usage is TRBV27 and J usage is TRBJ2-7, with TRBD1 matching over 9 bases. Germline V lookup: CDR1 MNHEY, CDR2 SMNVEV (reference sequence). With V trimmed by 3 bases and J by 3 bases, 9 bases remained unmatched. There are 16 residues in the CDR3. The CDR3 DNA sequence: TGTGCCAGCAGTTTCTCCACGGGACAGGGTCTCTACGAGCAGTACTTC. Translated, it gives CASSFSTGQGLYEQYF.

The CDR3 sequence is CASSYVRIGGGTEAFF. The DNA of the CDR3 is TGTGCCAGCAGTTACGTCAGAATCGGCGGGGGGACTGAAGCTTTCTTT. The V gene is TRBV28, the J gene TRBJ1-1, with D possibly TRBD1 on 5 matching bases. The CDR3 loop spans 16 amino acids. Per germline, CDR1 MDHEN and CDR2 SYDVKM. V was shortened by 4 bases and J by 5 bases, with 20 bases between the two germline ends. Supplemented by reference TRBV28 and TRBJ1-1, the full variable domain reads DVKVTQSSRYLVKRTGEKVFLECVQDMDHENMFWYRQDPGLGLRLIYFSYDVKMKEKGDIPEGYSVSREKKERFSLILESASTNQTSMYLCASSYVRIGGGTEAFFGQGTRLTVV.

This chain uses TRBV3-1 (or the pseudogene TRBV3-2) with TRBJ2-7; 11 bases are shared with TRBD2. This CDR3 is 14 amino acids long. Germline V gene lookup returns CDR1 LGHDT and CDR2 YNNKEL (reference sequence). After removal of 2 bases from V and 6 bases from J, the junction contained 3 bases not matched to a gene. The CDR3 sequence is CASSQRLAGPEQYF. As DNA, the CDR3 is TGTGCCAGCAGCCAAAGACTAGCGGGACCCGAGCAGTACTTC.

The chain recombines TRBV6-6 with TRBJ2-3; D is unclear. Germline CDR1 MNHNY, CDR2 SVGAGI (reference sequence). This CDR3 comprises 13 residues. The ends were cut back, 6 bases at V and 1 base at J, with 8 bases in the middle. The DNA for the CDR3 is TGTGCCAGCAGGCTCGAGGGCACAGATACGCAGTATTTT. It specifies CASRLEGTDTQYF.

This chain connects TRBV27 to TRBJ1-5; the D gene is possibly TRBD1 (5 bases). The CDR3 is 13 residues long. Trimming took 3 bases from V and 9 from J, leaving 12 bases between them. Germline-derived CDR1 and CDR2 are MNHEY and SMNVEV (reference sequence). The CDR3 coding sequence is TGTGCCAGCAGTTTTGATATCGGGGGGCCCCAGCATTTT. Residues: CASSFDIGGPQHF.

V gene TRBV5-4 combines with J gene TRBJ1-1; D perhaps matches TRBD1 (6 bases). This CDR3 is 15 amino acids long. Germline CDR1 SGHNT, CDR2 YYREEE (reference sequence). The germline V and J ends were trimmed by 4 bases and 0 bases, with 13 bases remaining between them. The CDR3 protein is CASSDPGQLNTEAFF. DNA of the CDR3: TGTGCCAGCAGCGATCCGGGACAACTGAACACTGAAGCTTTCTTT.